This TCR beta chain was identified in a study of T cells in localized non-small cell lung cancer. Study results and caveats: The study found T cell clonality highest in uninvolved adjacent lung, above tumor. In the blood, greater T cell density corresponded to longer overall survival. Researchers found a median roughly 56 of the top 100 tumor clones in adjacent lung.

The V and J ends lost 1 base and 0 bases respectively, with 7 bases between them. CDR1 SSHAT and CDR2 FNYEAQ come from the germline V gene (reference sequence). This CDR3 spans 15 amino acids. The table came from immunoSEQ multiplex PCR; TCRdb's copy has only in-frame clones and leaves some out. The table records tens of thousands of clones, roughly 90% of them present only once. In this sample, this clone turned up once. Its antigen remains unknown. The V and J genes are TRBV7-7 and TRBJ2-1; D uncertain. Material: peripheral blood, obtained before any cancer treatment. This receptor was obtained from a man aged 35 to 70 with stage I squamous cell lung carcinoma. The CDR3 bases are TGTGCCAGCAGCTTAGGGCCCGACTCCTACAATGAGCAGTTCTTC. It encodes CASSLGPDSYNEQFF.